The 19 T cell receptor beta chains below all came from one sample that was sequenced in a study of blood T cell repertoires in COVID-19. Sequenced by immunoSEQ multiplex PCR; TCRdb stores in-frame clones only, minus some. Of 400,000 to 450,000 clones in the sample, about 91% were seen once. Input material: peripheral blood. These TCRs come from a woman in her 40s with COVID-19, enrolled during active disease.

CDR3 nucleotide sequence: TGTGCCTGGAGTACACACAGCTCCGAAAAACTGTTTTTT. Residues: CAWSTHSSEKLFF. V is TRBV30 and J is TRBJ1-4, with D unclear. The CDR3 extends over 13 amino acids. Looked up from germline, CDR1 is GTSNPN and CDR2 is SVGIG (reference sequence). The V end was cut by 2 bases, the J end by 8 bases, with 12 bases between.

This clone was detected a few times. V usage is TRBV7-9 and J usage is TRBJ1-3; D is ambiguous. In germline, CDR1 is SEHNR, CDR2 FQNEAQ (reference sequence). The V gene lost 5 bases and the J gene lost 0 bases, with 8 bases spanning the gap. The CDR3 sequence is 14 residues long. The CDR3 protein is CASSHDNSGNTIYF. CDR3 coding DNA: TGTGCCAGCAGCCACGACAACTCTGGAAACACCATATATTTT.

The rearrangement links TRBV7-6 to TRBJ2-7, with D perhaps matching TRBD2 (6 bases). The CDR3 runs to 14 residues. V was cut by 5 bases and J by 7 bases, with 18 bases left in between. In germline, CDR1 is SGHVS, CDR2 FNYEAQ. CDR3 nucleotides: TGTGCCAGCAGCCCGGGTCCGGGGGATGGAGAGCAGTACTTC. Translating it yields CASSPGPGDGEQYF.

The CDR3 nucleotides are TGTGCCAGCAGCCCAAAGAGGTACACCTACAATGAGCAGTTCTTC. This codes for CASSPKRYTYNEQFF. The V call is TRBV7-8, the J call TRBJ2-1; D not certain. The V gene lost 5 bases and the J gene lost 2 bases, with 13 bases spanning the gap. Germline CDR1 reads SGHVS; CDR2 reads FQNEAQ. This CDR3 is 15 amino acids long.

The CDR3 loop is CASSPQGTNEKLFF. In DNA form, the CDR3 reads TGTGCCAGCTCACCCCAGGGCACTAATGAAAAACTGTTTTTT. The chain recombines TRBV18 with TRBJ1-4, with D possibly matching TRBD1 (5 bases). This CDR3 has 14 residues. Trimming left V 3 bases short and J 2 bases short, with 7 bases between. CDR1 KGHSH and CDR2 LQKENI come from the germline V gene.

The chain carries TRBV7-9 and TRBJ1-4, with D maybe TRBD1 (6 bases). V shed 5 bases and J shed 7 bases, with 17 bases lying between them. The CDR3 contains 15 residues. In germline, CDR1 is SEHNR, CDR2 FQNEAQ (reference sequence). CDR3 residues: CASSPGGRGSEKLFF. DNA for the CDR3: TGTGCCAGCAGCCCAGGAGGCAGGGGAAGTGAAAAACTGTTTTTT.

This chain joins TRBV10-3 and TRBJ1-5, with D possibly matching TRBD1 (5 bases). CDR1 is ENHRY and CDR2 is SYGVKD in the germline V gene. This CDR3 region has 14 residues. Trimming left V 0 bases short and J 11 bases short, with 14 bases between. CDR3 in DNA: TGTGCCATCAGTGAGTCGGGCAGGGATATAGCCCAGCATTTT. It is translated as CAISESGRDIAQHF.

The V and J genes are TRBV6-6 and TRBJ2-7; TRBD2 matches 8 bases. Per the germline V gene, CDR1 is MNHNY and CDR2 is SVGAGI (reference sequence). CDR3 length: 15 amino acids. V shed 7 bases, J shed 2 bases, and the junction held 10 bases outside the gene matches. The CDR3 region has the DNA TGTGCCAGCATTCGTAGCGGGAACTTTGCCTACGAGCAGTACTTC. Its translation is CASIRSGNFAYEQYF.

This chain connects TRBV11-3 to TRBJ2-7; D is perhaps TRBD2 (5 bases). CDR1 and CDR2 from the germline V gene are SGHNT and YENEEA. This CDR3 contains 13 residues. V shed 1 base and J shed 5 bases, with 9 bases lying between them. The CDR3: CASSLASGDEQYF. The CDR3 nucleotides read TGTGCCAGCAGCTTAGCCAGCGGCGACGAGCAGTACTTC.

The chain has TRBV28 and TRBJ1-3; D remains unclear. Germline V CDR1 and CDR2: MDHEN, SYDVKM. This CDR3 is built from 13 residues. The germline V and J ends were trimmed by 6 bases and 4 bases, with 10 bases remaining between them. CDR3 coding DNA: TGTGCCAGCAGCACGAGGGTGGGAAACACCATATATTTT. This encodes CASSTRVGNTIYF.

The chain carries TRBV28 and TRBJ2-1; 11 nucleotides align to TRBD2. Germline V CDR1 and CDR2: MDHEN, SYDVKM. This CDR3 is built from 14 residues. Trimming took 7 bases from V and 6 from J; bases not matched to a gene: 5. In nucleotides, the CDR3 is TGTGCCAGCAACCTAGCGGGAGGTGCCAATGAGCAGTTCTTC. It is translated as CASNLAGGANEQFF.

The chain combines TRBV25-1 with TRBJ2-7; 8 bases are shared with TRBD1. Germline V gene lookup returns CDR1 MGHDK and CDR2 SYGVNS. V gave up 4 bases and J gave up 0 bases; unmatched junction bases: 8. The CDR3 has 16 amino acids. The CDR3 is CASSGKRTGSSYEQYF. For the CDR3, the DNA is TGTGCCAGCAGTGGCAAAAGGACAGGGAGCTCCTACGAGCAGTACTTC.

The chain recombines TRBV7-2 with TRBJ2-7; 8 bases fit TRBD2. The J segment lost 5 bases and the V segment lost 3 bases, leaving 9 bases of the junction unmatched. Germline CDR1 is SGHTA and CDR2 is FQGNSA. The CDR3 loop spans 15 amino acids. CDR3 protein: CASSFPGGRGDEQYF. The CDR3 bases are TGTGCCAGCAGCTTCCCGGGAGGGAGAGGCGACGAGCAGTACTTC.

The chain uses TRBV28 and TRBJ2-2; 9 nucleotides agree with TRBD1. The CDR3 totals 14 residues. The trim removed 5 bases at V and 7 bases at J, leaving 5 bases unmatched. Germline V gene lookup returns CDR1 MDHEN and CDR2 SYDVKM. The CDR3 protein is CASSRTGGFGELFF. The DNA for the CDR3 is TGTGCCAGCAGTCGTACAGGGGGCTTCGGGGAGCTGTTTTTT.

The chain couples TRBV10-3 to TRBJ2-7; weak D call: TRBD1 (7 bases). Per the germline V gene, CDR1 is ENHRY and CDR2 is SYGVKD. Trimming left V 10 bases short and J 6 bases short, with 22 bases between. CDR3 size: 14 residues. The CDR3 sequence: CATRSGGSPGEQYF. The CDR3 nucleotides read TGTGCCACCAGATCAGGGGGGAGTCCTGGCGAGCAGTACTTC.

The chain uses TRBV9 and TRBJ1-1, with D perhaps matching TRBD1 (6 bases). This CDR3 is 15 amino acids long. Germline V lookup: CDR1 SGDLS, CDR2 YYNGEE. Trimming stripped 0 bases from V and 4 bases from J, with 13 bases between. The CDR3: CASSVEGGLGTEAFF. CDR3 DNA sequence: TGTGCCAGCAGCGTAGAGGGGGGGCTGGGCACTGAAGCTTTCTTT. Supplemented by reference TRBV9 and TRBJ1-1, the full variable domain reads DSGVTQTPKHLITATGQRVTLRCSPRSGDLSVYWYQQSLDQGLQFLIQYYNGEERAKGNILERFSAQQFPDLHSELNLSSLELGDSALYFCASSVEGGLGTEAFFGQGTRLTVV.

The J gene is TRBJ1-3, the V gene TRBV7-8, with D possibly being TRBD1 (6 bases). CDR1 is SGHVS and CDR2 is FQNEAQ in the germline V gene. The CDR3 contains 14 residues. V was clipped by 5 bases and J by 0 bases, with 8 bases between them. The DNA of the CDR3 is TGTGCCAGCAGCACGACAGGCTCTGGAAACACCATATATTTT. Its protein is CASSTTGSGNTIYF.

The V call is TRBV28, the J call TRBJ1-2; D call uncertain. Trimming cost V 2 bases and J 3 bases, with 7 bases left between them. CDR1 is MDHEN, CDR2 SYDVKM, per germline. The CDR3 covers 13 residues. The DNA for the CDR3 is TGTGCCAGCAGTTTAAGACTTCACTATGGCTACACCTTC. As protein: CASSLRLHYGYTF.

The chain uses TRBV30 and TRBJ2-3; 8 nucleotides line up with TRBD2. Germline V gene data show CDR1 as GTSNPN and CDR2 as SVGIG (reference sequence). J lost 6 bases, V lost 0 bases, and 8 bases had no gene match. CDR3 length equals 15 residues. The CDR3 DNA follows: TGTGCCTGGAGTGTGACGGGAGGGCCGGCGGATACGCAGTATTTT. Translated, it gives CAWSVTGGPADTQYF.